This note documents a single T cell receptor beta chain sequence. What it binds is unknown. The treatment here: roughly 10-day PBMC culture with coronavirus spike peptide pools or control peptides (ViraFEST assay). This specimen comes from a study of vaccination and CD4 T cells after COVID-19. Background on the study: Two mRNA vaccine doses were given, either BNT162b2 or mRNA-1273. Overlapping spike peptides served as the stimulus for the cells. These peptides came from SARS-CoV-2 and from the common cold coronaviruses HCoV-NL63, HCoV-OC43 and HCoV-229E.

Overall study findings and caveats: For convalescent patients, 304 of the 307 vaccine-specific clones analyzed were classified as spike mono-reactive.

Cultured CD4+ T-cell DNA underwent Oncomine TCR Beta short-read sequencing. MiXCR, applied by TCRdb to the PCR reads, yields one record per CDR3 protein. Of about 13,000 distinct CDR3 sequences listed, roughly 52% were seen once; the top ten hold roughly 12%. V shed 7 bases and J 4 bases; nucleotides not matched to a gene: 28. Germline V gene data show CDR1 as LNHDA and CDR2 as SQIVND (reference sequence). The CDR3 runs 21 residues. This receptor was taken from a human donor who had recovered from COVID-19. The chain couples TRBV19 to TRBJ1-3; 7 bases fit TRBD1. Sequencing was done on a sample of CD4+ T cells from blood, cultured in vitro. For the CDR3, the DNA is TGTGCCAGTACTGGGACCAGAGAGTATAATATGGACAGGTCAGGGGGAAACACCATATATTTT. It codes for CASTGTREYNMDRSGGNTIYF.